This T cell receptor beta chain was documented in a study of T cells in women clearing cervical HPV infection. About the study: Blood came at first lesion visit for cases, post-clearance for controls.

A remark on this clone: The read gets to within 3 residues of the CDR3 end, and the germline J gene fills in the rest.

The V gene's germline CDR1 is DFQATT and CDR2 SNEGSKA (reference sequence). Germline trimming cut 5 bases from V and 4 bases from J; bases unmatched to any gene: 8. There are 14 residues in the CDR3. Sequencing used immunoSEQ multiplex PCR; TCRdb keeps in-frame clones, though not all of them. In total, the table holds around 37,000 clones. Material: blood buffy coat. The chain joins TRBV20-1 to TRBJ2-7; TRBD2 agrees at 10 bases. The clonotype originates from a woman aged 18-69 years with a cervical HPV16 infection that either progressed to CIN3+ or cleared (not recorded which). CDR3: CSADFSGRRYEQYF. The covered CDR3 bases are TGCAGTGCTGACTTTAGCGGGAGGCGTTACGAG.